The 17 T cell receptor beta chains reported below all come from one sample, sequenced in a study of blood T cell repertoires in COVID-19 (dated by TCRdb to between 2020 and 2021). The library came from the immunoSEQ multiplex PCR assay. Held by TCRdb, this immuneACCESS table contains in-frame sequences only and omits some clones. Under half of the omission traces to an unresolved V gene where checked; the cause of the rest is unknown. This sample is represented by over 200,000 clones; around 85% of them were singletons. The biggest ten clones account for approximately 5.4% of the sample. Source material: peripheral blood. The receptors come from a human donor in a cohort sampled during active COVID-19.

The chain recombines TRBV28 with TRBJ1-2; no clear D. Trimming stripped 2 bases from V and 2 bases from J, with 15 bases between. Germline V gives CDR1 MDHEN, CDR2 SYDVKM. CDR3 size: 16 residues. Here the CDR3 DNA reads TGTGCCAGCAGTTTAAGCGACTGGCGCGCCAACTATGGCTACACCTTC. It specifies CASSLSDWRANYGYTF.

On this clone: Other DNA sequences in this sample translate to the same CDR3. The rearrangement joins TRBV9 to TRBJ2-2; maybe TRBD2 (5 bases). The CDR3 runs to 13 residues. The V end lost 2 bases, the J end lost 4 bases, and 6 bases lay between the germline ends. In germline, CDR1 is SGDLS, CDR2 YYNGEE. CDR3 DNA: TGTGCCAGCAGCGTGGGAGTCACCGGGGAGCTGTTTTTT. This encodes CASSVGVTGELFF.

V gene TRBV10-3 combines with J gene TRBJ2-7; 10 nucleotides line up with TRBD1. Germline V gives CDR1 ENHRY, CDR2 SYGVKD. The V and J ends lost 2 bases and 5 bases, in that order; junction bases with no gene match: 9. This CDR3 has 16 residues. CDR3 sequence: CAISEPGTGVINEQYF. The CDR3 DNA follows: TGTGCCATCAGTGAGCCAGGGACAGGGGTAATAAACGAGCAGTACTTC.

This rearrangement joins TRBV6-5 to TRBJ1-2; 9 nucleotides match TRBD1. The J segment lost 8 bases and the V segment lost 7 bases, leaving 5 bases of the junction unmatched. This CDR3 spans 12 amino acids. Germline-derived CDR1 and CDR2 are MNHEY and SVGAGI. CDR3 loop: CASKQGASGYTF. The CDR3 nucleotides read TGTGCCAGCAAACAGGGGGCGAGCGGCTACACCTTC.

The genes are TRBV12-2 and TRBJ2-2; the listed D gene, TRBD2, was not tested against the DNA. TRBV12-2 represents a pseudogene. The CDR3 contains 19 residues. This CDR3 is CASRSREDGPPRNTGELFF. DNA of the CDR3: TGTGCAAGTCGCTCGAGGGAAGACGGACCCCCTAGAAACACCGGGGAGCTGTTTTTT.

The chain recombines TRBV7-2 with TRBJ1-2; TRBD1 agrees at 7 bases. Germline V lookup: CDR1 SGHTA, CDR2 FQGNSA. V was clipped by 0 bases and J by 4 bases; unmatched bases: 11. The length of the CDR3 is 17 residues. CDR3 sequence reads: CASSLARSGTASYGYTF. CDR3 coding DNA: TGTGCCAGCAGCTTAGCTCGGTCAGGGACAGCCTCCTATGGCTACACCTTC.

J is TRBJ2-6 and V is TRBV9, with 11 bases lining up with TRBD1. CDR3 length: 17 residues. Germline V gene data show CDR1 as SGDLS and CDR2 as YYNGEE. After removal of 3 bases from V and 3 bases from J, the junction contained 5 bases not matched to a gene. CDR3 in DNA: TGTGCCAGCAGCGGGGGACAGGGGGAAAATGGGGCCAACGTCCTGACTTTC. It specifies CASSGGQGENGANVLTF.

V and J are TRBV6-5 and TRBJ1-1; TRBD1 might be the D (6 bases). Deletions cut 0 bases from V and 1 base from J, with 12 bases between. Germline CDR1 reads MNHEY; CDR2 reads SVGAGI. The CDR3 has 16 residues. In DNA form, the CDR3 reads TGTGCCAGCAGTTACTCGAGAGGGACATCGAACACTGAAGCTTTCTTT. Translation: CASSYSRGTSNTEAFF.

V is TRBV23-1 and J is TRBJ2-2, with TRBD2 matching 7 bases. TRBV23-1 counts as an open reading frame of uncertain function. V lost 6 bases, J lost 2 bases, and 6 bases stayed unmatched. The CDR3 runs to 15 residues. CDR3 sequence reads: CASSHSGPNTGELFF. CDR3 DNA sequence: TGCGCCAGCAGCCATAGCGGGCCTAACACCGGGGAGCTGTTTTTT.

In DNA, the CDR3 is TGTGCCAGCAGTTACGGCCCAGGGCCAGGCGAGCAGTACTTC. Protein product: CASSYGPGPGEQYF. This chain joins TRBV6-2 or TRBV6-3 and TRBJ2-7; TRBD1 might be the D (5 bases). Looked up from germline, CDR1 is MNHEY and CDR2 is SVGEGT. V was clipped by 2 bases and J by 6 bases, with 14 bases between them. This CDR3 contains 14 residues.

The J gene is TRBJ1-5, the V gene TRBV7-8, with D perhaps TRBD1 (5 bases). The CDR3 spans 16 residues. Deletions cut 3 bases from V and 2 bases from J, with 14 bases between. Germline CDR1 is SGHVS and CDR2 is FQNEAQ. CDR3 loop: CASSFGAADRNQPQHF. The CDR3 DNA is TGTGCCAGCAGCTTTGGGGCGGCAGACCGCAATCAGCCCCAGCATTTT.

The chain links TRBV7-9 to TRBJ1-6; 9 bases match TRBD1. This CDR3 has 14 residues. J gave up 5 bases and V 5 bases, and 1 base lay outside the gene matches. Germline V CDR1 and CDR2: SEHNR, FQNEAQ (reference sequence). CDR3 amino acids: CASSRTGDNSPLHF. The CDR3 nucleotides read TGTGCCAGCAGCCGGACAGGGGATAATTCACCCCTCCACTTT.

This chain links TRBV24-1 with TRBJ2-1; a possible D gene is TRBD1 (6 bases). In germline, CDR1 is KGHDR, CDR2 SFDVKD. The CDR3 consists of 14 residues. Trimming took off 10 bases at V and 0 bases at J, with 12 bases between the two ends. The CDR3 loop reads CATAGTPSYNEQFF. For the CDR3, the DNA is TGTGCCACGGCTGGGACACCCTCCTACAATGAGCAGTTCTTC.

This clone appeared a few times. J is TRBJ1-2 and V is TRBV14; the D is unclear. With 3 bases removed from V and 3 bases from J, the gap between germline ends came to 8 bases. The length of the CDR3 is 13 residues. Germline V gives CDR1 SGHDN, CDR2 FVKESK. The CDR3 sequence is CASSQGRYYGYTF. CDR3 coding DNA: TGTGCCAGCAGCCAGGGCAGGTACTATGGCTACACCTTC.

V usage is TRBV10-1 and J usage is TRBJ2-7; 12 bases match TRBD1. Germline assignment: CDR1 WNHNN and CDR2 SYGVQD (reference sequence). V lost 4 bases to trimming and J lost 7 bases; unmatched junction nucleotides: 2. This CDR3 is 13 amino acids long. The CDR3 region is CASSGDRGREQYF. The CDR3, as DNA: TGCGCCAGCAGTGGGGACAGGGGGCGGGAGCAGTACTTC.

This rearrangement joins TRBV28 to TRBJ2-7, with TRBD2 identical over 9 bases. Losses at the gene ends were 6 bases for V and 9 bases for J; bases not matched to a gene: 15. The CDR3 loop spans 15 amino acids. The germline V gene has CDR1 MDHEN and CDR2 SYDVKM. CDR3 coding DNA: TGTGCCAGCAGGGAACCGGGGCTAGCGGGACTAGGGCAGTACTTC. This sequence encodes CASREPGLAGLGQYF.

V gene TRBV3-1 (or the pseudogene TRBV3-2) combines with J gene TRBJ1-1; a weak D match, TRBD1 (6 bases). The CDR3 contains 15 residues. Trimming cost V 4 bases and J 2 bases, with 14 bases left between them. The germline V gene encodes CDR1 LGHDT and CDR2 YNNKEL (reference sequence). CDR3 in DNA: TGTGCCAGCAGCCGAAAAACAGGGCTCAACACTGAAGCTTTCTTT. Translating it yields CASSRKTGLNTEAFF.